This TCR beta chain was captured in a study of radiotherapy plus CTLA-4 blockade in lung cancer. Study-level findings and limits: Expansion in blood of tumor-derived TCR clones was seen after radiotherapy plus ipilimumab.

Measured with immunoSEQ multiplex PCR; TCRdb has only the in-frame clones, and not every one. The sample includes 65,000 to 85,000 clones, 70% to 80% of them seen just once. J was trimmed by 9 bases and V by 3 bases; bases with no gene match: 7. The CDR3 consists of 14 residues. Germline CDR1 SGDLS, CDR2 YYNGEE. On this clone itself: Its matching antigen is unknown.

V and J are TRBV9 and TRBJ2-5; 11 nucleotides line up with TRBD2. This clonotype was obtained from a human donor with non-small cell lung cancer whose response to radiotherapy plus ipilimumab could not be evaluated. The sample here was peripheral blood, taken from a patient treated with radiotherapy plus ipilimumab. The CDR3: CASSAGTSGFAQYF. Written as DNA, the CDR3 is TGTGCCAGCAGCGCCGGGACTAGCGGCTTCGCCCAGTACTTC.